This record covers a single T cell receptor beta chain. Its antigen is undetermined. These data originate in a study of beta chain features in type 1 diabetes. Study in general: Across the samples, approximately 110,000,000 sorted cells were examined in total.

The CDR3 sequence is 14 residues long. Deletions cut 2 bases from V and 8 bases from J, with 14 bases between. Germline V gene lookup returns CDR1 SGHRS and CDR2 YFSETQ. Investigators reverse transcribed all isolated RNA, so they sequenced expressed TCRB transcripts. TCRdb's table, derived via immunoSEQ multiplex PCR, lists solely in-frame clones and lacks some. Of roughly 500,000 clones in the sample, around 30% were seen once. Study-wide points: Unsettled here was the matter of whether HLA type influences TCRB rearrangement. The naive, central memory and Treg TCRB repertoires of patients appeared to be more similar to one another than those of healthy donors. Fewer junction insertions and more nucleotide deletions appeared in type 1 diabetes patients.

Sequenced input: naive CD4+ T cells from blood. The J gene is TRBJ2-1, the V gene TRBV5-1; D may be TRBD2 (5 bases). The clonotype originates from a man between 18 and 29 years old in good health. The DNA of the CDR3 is TGCGCCAGCAGCTTTCGGGATCCCGGCGATGAGCAGTTCTTC. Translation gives CASSFRDPGDEQFF.